This passage covers 20 T cell receptor beta chains from one sample sequenced in a study of cytomegalovirus exposure and HLA in healthy donors. Researchers ran the PCR with 60 Vbeta and 13 Jbeta primers. The data were produced by immunoSEQ multiplex PCR, yet TCRdb's version contains in-frame clones alone and is incomplete. The data contain just over 150,000 clones, approximately 82% of them seen just once; the ten biggest clones take up about 6%. The sequenced sample was PBMCs. The receptors shown here come from a man aged 50-60 years in good health and CMV-seropositive.

The genes are TRBV7-9 and TRBJ1-2; D not resolved. The CDR3 is made up of 12 amino acids. Trimming took 3 bases from V and 7 from J, leaving 9 bases between them. The germline V gene encodes CDR1 SEHNR and CDR2 FQNEAQ (reference sequence). CDR3 nucleotide sequence: TGTGCCAGCAGCTTGAGGGAACGTGGCTACACCTTC. This encodes CASSLRERGYTF. The full variable domain, rest sourced from reference TRBV7-9 and TRBJ1-2, is DTGVSQNPRHKITKRGQNVTFRCDPISEHNRLYWYRQTLGQGPEFLTYFQNEAQLEKSRLLSDRFSAERPKGSFSTLEIQRTEQGDSAMYLCASSLRERGYTFGSGTRLTVV.

J is TRBJ1-4 and V is TRBV19; the D is unclear. CDR3 length: 15 amino acids. From germline, CDR1 is LNHDA and CDR2 SQIVND (reference sequence). V shed 5 bases and J shed 2 bases, with 12 bases lying between them. The CDR3 bases are TGTGCCAGTAGTGTCTCCGGGGTGACTAATGAAAAACTGTTTTTT. Amino acid sequence: CASSVSGVTNEKLFF.

J is TRBJ2-2 and V is TRBV2, with TRBD2 matching 13 bases. V gave up 5 bases and J gave up 6 bases; unmatched junction bases: 3. The germline V gene encodes CDR1 SNHLY and CDR2 FYNNEI. This CDR3 is built from 15 residues. CDR3 sequence reads: CASSPGLAGSGELFF. In nucleotides, the CDR3 is TGTGCCAGCAGTCCGGGACTAGCGGGGTCCGGGGAGCTGTTTTTT.

This chain uses TRBV5-1 with TRBJ1-4; 10 bases map to TRBD1. This CDR3 is built from 15 residues. Per the germline V gene, CDR1 is SGHRS and CDR2 is YFSETQ. The V segment lost 3 bases and the J segment 5 bases; nucleotides outside the gene matches: 4. The CDR3 nucleotides read TGCGCCAGCAGCTCTCCGGGACAGGGGAATGAAAAACTGTTTTTT. Amino acid sequence: CASSSPGQGNEKLFF. The whole variable domain, filled in from reference TRBV5-1 and TRBJ1-4, reads KAGVTQTPRYLIKTRGQQVTLSCSPISGHRSVSWYQQTPGQGLQFLFEYFSETQRNKGNFPGRFSGRQFSNSRSEMNVSTLELGDSALYLCASSSPGQGNEKLFFGSGTQLSVL.

Only a few counts were recorded for this clone. The J gene is TRBJ1-1, the V gene TRBV19; no definite D call. The CDR3 totals 12 residues. From germline, CDR1 is LNHDA and CDR2 SQIVND (reference sequence). V lost 5 bases and J 0 bases, leaving 4 bases between the germline ends. In nucleotides, the CDR3 is TGTGCCAGTAGTCAGATGAACACTGAAGCTTTCTTT. It codes for CASSQMNTEAFF.

The CDR3, as DNA: TGTGCCAGCAAAAACTTGGACACCGGGGAGCTGTTTTTT. This gives the protein CASKNLDTGELFF. This rearrangement joins TRBV6-6 to TRBJ2-2; D gene ambiguous. CDR3 length: 13 residues. Trimming took off 7 bases at V and 3 bases at J, with 9 bases between the two ends. Germline lookup yields CDR1 MNHNY and CDR2 SVGAGI (reference sequence).

The chain recombines TRBV23-1 with TRBJ2-7; TRBD1 matches 11 bases. TRBV23-1 is an ORF for which the function is uncertain. The ends lost 4 bases at V and 2 bases at J; junction bases unmatched: 10. The CDR3 consists of 17 residues. The CDR3 spells CASSPDRGRGNTYEQYV. CDR3 DNA sequence: TGCGCCAGCAGTCCGGACAGGGGGCGTGGGAACACCTACGAGCAGTACGTC.

The CDR3: CASSLSRAVETQYF. CDR3 nucleotides: TGTGCCAGCAGTTTATCGAGGGCAGTGGAGACCCAGTACTTC. The chain uses TRBV27 and TRBJ2-5, with a weak D call TRBD2 (5 bases). The germline CDR1 and CDR2 sequences are MNHEY and SMNVEV (reference sequence). The CDR3 sequence is 14 residues long. The V gene lost 0 bases and the J gene lost 5 bases, with 10 bases spanning the gap.

The V gene is TRBV11-2, the J gene TRBJ1-2, with a tentative D call TRBD1 (6 bases). CDR1 is SGHAT and CDR2 is FQNNGV in the germline V gene. The length of the CDR3 is 11 residues. Trimming removed 5 bases from V and 7 bases from J, with 8 bases in between. The CDR3 bases are TGTGCCAGCAGCCCAGGGGTTGGCTACACCTTC. It specifies CASSPGVGYTF.

The chain links TRBV5-1 to TRBJ1-1; 7 bases match TRBD1. Germline lookup yields CDR1 SGHRS and CDR2 YFSETQ. J was trimmed by 4 bases and V by 0 bases; bases with no gene match: 3. The CDR3 sequence is 14 residues long. This chain's CDR3 is CASSLEGAATEAFF. For the CDR3, the DNA is TGCGCCAGCAGCTTGGAGGGGGCGGCCACTGAAGCTTTCTTT. The full variable domain, in which reference TRBV5-1 and TRBJ1-1 provide the parts outside the CDR3, is KAGVTQTPRYLIKTRGQQVTLSCSPISGHRSVSWYQQTPGQGLQFLFEYFSETQRNKGNFPGRFSGRQFSNSRSEMNVSTLELGDSALYLCASSLEGAATEAFFGQGTRLTVV.

This sequence joins TRBV4-1 and TRBJ2-1, with TRBD1 matching over 8 bases. Per the germline V gene, CDR1 is MGHRA and CDR2 is YSYEKL. With 4 bases clipped from V and 7 bases from J, the junction kept 9 bases outside the gene matches. There are 15 residues in the CDR3. The CDR3 nucleotides are TGCGCCAGCAGCCCCCCTTTGACAGGGGTAAATGAGCAGTTCTTC. As protein: CASSPPLTGVNEQFF.

This chain uses TRBV13 with TRBJ2-2, with TRBD2 identical over 7 bases. Germline CDR1 reads PRHDT; CDR2 reads FYEKMQ (reference sequence). The CDR3 spans 15 residues. V shed 3 bases and J 6 bases; nucleotides not matched to a gene: 7. CDR3 in DNA: TGTGCCAGCAGCTTCGAGGCGGGAGTGGCCGGGGAGCTGTTTTTT. It is translated as CASSFEAGVAGELFF.

The chain couples TRBV4-1 to TRBJ2-7; TRBD2 aligns across 13 bases. V shed 4 bases and J 2 bases; nucleotides not matched to a gene: 8. This CDR3 region has 17 residues. Germline lookup yields CDR1 MGHRA and CDR2 YSYEKL. The CDR3 sequence: CASSLGTSGAGAYEQYF. CDR3 sequence (DNA): TGCGCCAGCAGCCTTGGGACTAGCGGGGCCGGTGCCTACGAGCAGTACTTC.

This clone has only one observation. The chain couples TRBV6-5 to TRBJ1-2, with 7 bases matching TRBD1. The length of the CDR3 is 16 residues. Germline CDR1 and CDR2: MNHEY and SVGAGI. J was trimmed by 7 bases and V by 4 bases; bases with no gene match: 15. The CDR3 nucleotides are TGTGCCAGCAGTTTACAGCCTAACAGGGGCCTCGGTGGCTACACCTTC. Its translation: CASSLQPNRGLGGYTF.

The chain has TRBV29-1 and TRBJ1-2; D is unclear. From germline, CDR1 is SQVTM and CDR2 ANQGSEA. The CDR3 sequence is 15 residues long. V was cut by 0 bases and J by 3 bases, with 14 bases left in between. Here the CDR3 reads CSVEDVARRDYGYTF. The CDR3 bases are TGCAGCGTTGAAGATGTGGCTCGGAGGGACTATGGCTACACCTTC.

This clone has a single count. The chain combines TRBV18 with TRBJ1-1; tentative D call: TRBD1 (5 bases). The CDR3 is 13 residues long. CDR1 and CDR2 from the germline V gene are KGHSH and LQKENI. Between the trimmed V and J ends, which lost 6 bases and 1 base, there was a span of 9 bases. CDR3 protein: CASSDTGNTEAFF. The CDR3 DNA reads as TGTGCCAGCTCTGATACAGGGAACACTGAAGCTTTCTTT.

This sequence joins TRBV21-1 and TRBJ2-7; TRBD2 was called by the table and not checked on the DNA. TRBV21-1 is given as a pseudogene. The CDR3 consists of 14 residues. The CDR3 bases are TGTGCCAGCAACGTAGCGGGACTAACCTACGAGCAGTACTTC. It codes for CASNVAGLTYEQYF.

V gene TRBV6-1 combines with J gene TRBJ2-1; the D gene is possibly TRBD1 (6 bases). CDR3 length equals 16 residues. Germline loops: CDR1 MNHNS, CDR2 SASEGT. V gave up 2 bases and J gave up 2 bases, with 13 bases separating them. The DNA for the CDR3 is TGTGCCAGCAGTGAACCGGGGACAATTCCCTACAATGAGCAGTTCTTC. Amino acids: CASSEPGTIPYNEQFF.

The V and J genes are TRBV11-3 and TRBJ1-2; 7 bases are a match to TRBD1. The CDR3 totals 15 residues. The germline V gene has CDR1 SGHNT and CDR2 YENEEA. The V and J ends lost 3 bases and 0 bases, in that order; junction bases with no gene match: 4. The CDR3 nucleotides are TGTGCCAGCAGCTTCCTACAGGGGTCTAACTATGGCTACACCTTC. Its protein product is CASSFLQGSNYGYTF.

The chain links TRBV27 to TRBJ2-3; weak D call: TRBD1 (6 bases). CDR1 and CDR2 (germline): MNHEY, SMNVEV (reference sequence). V was pared by 4 bases and J by 1 base, with 12 bases between. The CDR3 runs 15 residues. The CDR3, as DNA: TGTGCCAGCAGTTCTTCCCCAGGGGGCACAGATACGCAGTATTTT. Translation gives CASSSSPGGTDTQYF.